This T cell receptor beta chain was sequenced in a study of shared clonotypes between healthy human individuals. The table came from immunoSEQ multiplex PCR; TCRdb's copy has only in-frame clones and leaves some out. The sample contains a few million clones, 85% to 95% of which appear only once. The CDR3 length is 15 residues. Trimming took off 4 bases at V and 0 bases at J, with 13 bases between the two ends. Germline CDR1 and CDR2: MRHNA and SNTAGT. This clonotype originated in a man younger than 30 in good health. Some clones in this sample may be carry-over from other donors' samples. Sequenced: naive CD4+ T cells from PBMCs. Sample subset: CD45RA+ positively selected. The chain has TRBV6-4 and TRBJ2-7, with D tentatively TRBD1 (5 bases). The CDR3 sequence: CASSGRQKLSYEQYF. Written as DNA, the CDR3 is TGTGCCAGCAGTGGAAGACAGAAACTCTCCTACGAGCAGTACTTC.